One sample yielded the 4 T cell receptor beta chains listed below, sequenced in a study of identical twins. One entry per CDR3 protein, called by TCRdb with MiXCR from the 5' RACE reads. The sample records 690,000 or so distinct CDR3 sequences, about 9.4% being singletons. This sample was shared with a second study, whose subject was yellow fever vaccine responses in identical twins.

The sequencing input was PBMCs. These receptors originate from a woman aged 18-29 years in good health.

V usage is TRBV27 and J usage is TRBJ2-2; no clear D gene. The CDR3 runs to 15 residues. Trimming removed 1 base at V and 1 base at J, with 7 bases between. In germline, CDR1 is MNHEY, CDR2 SMNVEV (reference sequence). In DNA form, the CDR3 reads TGTGCCAGCAGTTTATATGGCAGGAACACCGGGGAGCTGTTTTTT. Encoded protein: CASSLYGRNTGELFF.

In this sample, this clonotype turned up a few times. The CDR3 reads CASSDTSVDTQYF. The CDR3 DNA reads as TGTGCCAGCAGTGATACTAGCGTGGATACGCAGTATTTT. The rearrangement links TRBV6-1 to TRBJ2-3; 7 bases are shared with TRBD2. The trim removed 3 bases at V and 6 bases at J, leaving 3 bases unmatched. The CDR3 totals 13 residues. The germline gives CDR1 MNHNS, CDR2 SASEGT.

A few counts support this clonotype. The genes are TRBV2 and TRBJ2-3; no clear D. Germline CDR1 reads SNHLY; CDR2 reads FYNNEI. The CDR3 runs 13 residues. Trimming shortened V by 11 bases and J by 0 bases, and 12 bases separated the two germline ends. The CDR3 loop reads CAGRSFSTDTQYF. CDR3 nucleotide sequence: TGTGCCGGGCGATCGTTTAGCACAGATACGCAGTATTTT.

This clonotype was observed a handful of times. The chain has TRBV6-1 and TRBJ2-6; the D gene is possibly TRBD1 (5 bases). CDR1 and CDR2 from the germline V gene are MNHNS and SASEGT. The CDR3 is 17 residues long. V was trimmed by 6 bases and J by 0 bases, leaving 15 bases between them. DNA for the CDR3: TGTGCCAGCAGCCCAGGGTTTCCTGGCTCTGGGGCCAACGTCCTGACTTTC. It specifies CASSPGFPGSGANVLTF.